This entry lists 20 T cell receptor beta chains sequenced from one sample in a study of T-cell reconstitution after alpha-beta-depleted transplantation in children. Construction of the TCRbeta library involved unique molecular identifiers. TCRdb fed the PCR reads into MiXCR, producing one record per CDR3 protein. The repertoire holds 90,000 to 100,000 distinct CDR3 sequences, 10% to 15% seen once, with 11% to 15% in the top ten. This specimen consisted of PBMCs from the stem cell graft donor, obtained from the stem cell graft. The receptors were gathered from a human donor who donated a stem cell graft to a child with inherited bone marrow failure.

This clonotype was picked up many times. The chain has TRBV12-3 or TRBV12-4 and TRBJ2-3; 14 bases match TRBD2. The CDR3 consists of 16 residues. V shed 5 bases, J shed 5 bases, and the junction held 6 bases outside the gene matches. CDR3 DNA: TGTGCCAGCAGTCTGACTAGCGGGAGGGCCGTAGATACGCAGTATTTT. Protein sequence: CASSLTSGRAVDTQYF.

This clonotype has at least ten counts. V gene TRBV28 combines with J gene TRBJ2-1; 8 bases are a match to TRBD2. CDR1 and CDR2 (germline): MDHEN, SYDVKM. With V trimmed by 2 bases and J by 4 bases, 10 bases remained unmatched. The CDR3 sequence is 17 residues long. CDR3 sequence: CASSLRASGRPYNEQFF. Written as DNA, the CDR3 is TGTGCCAGCAGTTTACGGGCTAGCGGGCGACCTTACAATGAGCAGTTCTTC.

The rearrangement links TRBV6-5 to TRBJ2-7; tentative D call: TRBD2 (6 bases). The germline V gene encodes CDR1 MNHEY and CDR2 SVGAGI. V shed 6 bases and J shed 0 bases, with 18 bases lying between them. This CDR3 is 16 amino acids long. As DNA, the CDR3 is TGTGCCAGCAGCCTAACCCCCGGGGGAAACTCCTACGAGCAGTACTTC. Its protein product is CASSLTPGGNSYEQYF.

This clonotype has at least ten counts. The CDR3 here is CASSLTSGTYNEQFF. Here the CDR3 DNA reads TGCGCCAGCAGCTTGACTAGCGGGACGTACAATGAGCAGTTCTTC. This sequence joins TRBV5-1 and TRBJ2-1; 10 bases map to TRBD2. The CDR3 sequence is 15 residues long. The germline V gene has CDR1 SGHRS and CDR2 YFSETQ. V lost 1 base to trimming and J lost 4 bases; unmatched junction nucleotides: 2.

This clonotype has more than one count but fewer than ten. The chain has TRBV5-4 and TRBJ2-5; D might be TRBD1 or TRBD2, each matching 5 bases. Trimming pared 3 bases from V and 7 bases from J, leaving 19 bases between. The CDR3 runs 15 residues. The germline V gene encodes CDR1 SGHNT and CDR2 YYREEE (reference sequence). CDR3 DNA: TGTGCCAGCAGCTGGGGCGTGACGGGGCGCGTGACCCAGTACTTC. Translated, it gives CASSWGVTGRVTQYF.

The chain couples TRBV9 to TRBJ1-2, with D possibly matching TRBD1 (6 bases). V was shortened by 2 bases and J by 0 bases, with 8 bases between the two germline ends. The CDR3 sequence is 14 residues long. Germline V gene sequence: CDR1 SGDLS, CDR2 YYNGEE. CDR3 sequence (DNA): TGTGCCAGCAGCGTCCGGGACACTAACTATGGCTACACCTTC. It is translated as CASSVRDTNYGYTF.

This clonotype was seen at least ten times. This chain uses TRBV25-1 with TRBJ1-2; possible D gene TRBD1, 6 bases. Germline lookup yields CDR1 MGHDK and CDR2 SYGVNS. This CDR3 is built from 17 residues. Trimming cost V 3 bases and J 5 bases, with 22 bases left between them. The CDR3 region has the DNA TGTGCCAGCAGTGACTCAGGGGTGCGGTCGACATGGTATGGCTACACCTTC. Translating it yields CASSDSGVRSTWYGYTF.

This clonotype was counted ten times or more. The chain carries TRBV12-3 or TRBV12-4 and TRBJ1-5; possible D gene TRBD1, 5 bases. The CDR3 extends over 14 amino acids. V lost 1 base and J 9 bases, leaving 13 bases between the germline ends. The CDR3 is CASSLGQGIVPQHF. CDR3 nucleotide sequence: TGTGCCAGCAGTTTAGGCCAGGGAATTGTGCCCCAGCATTTT.

This clonotype was detected many times. One end of the junction fails to match germline, which may point to a read error. The chain employs TRBV10-3 and TRBJ2-1, with unresolved D. From germline, CDR1 is ENHRY and CDR2 SYGVKD. The CDR3 covers 11 residues. The CDR3 protein is CAIRESNEQFF. The DNA of the CDR3 is TGTGCCATCAGGGAGTCGAATGAGCAGTTCTTC.

This clonotype has ten or more counts. The chain combines TRBV7-2 with TRBJ2-5; 12 bases align to TRBD2. Germline CDR1 and CDR2: SGHTA and FQGNSA. The V segment lost 5 bases and the J segment 0 bases; nucleotides outside the gene matches: 4. The CDR3 has 16 residues. CDR3: CASSTGLAGNQETQYF. CDR3 nucleotides: TGTGCCAGCAGCACCGGACTAGCGGGGAACCAAGAGACCCAGTACTTC.

The table lists this clonotype with a few counts. The chain is built from TRBV18 and TRBJ1-1; 7 bases are shared with TRBD1. The J segment lost 4 bases and the V segment lost 5 bases, leaving 4 bases of the junction unmatched. Germline assignment: CDR1 KGHSH and CDR2 LQKENI. The CDR3 contains 13 residues. CDR3 nucleotide sequence: TGTGCCAGCTCATCCGGACAGGCCACTGAAGCTTTCTTT. This translates into CASSSGQATEAFF.

This clonotype was observed many times. The gene calls are TRBV6-5 and TRBJ1-2, with a possible D match to TRBD1 (5 bases). CDR1 and CDR2 (germline): MNHEY, SVGAGI. The CDR3 loop spans 12 amino acids. Trimming removed 8 bases at V and 7 bases at J, with 14 bases between. The CDR3 DNA reads as TGTGCCAGCGCGCCCGGGACGACTGGCTACACCTTC. Encoded protein: CASAPGTTGYTF.

V and J are TRBV19 and TRBJ2-5, with D possibly TRBD2 on 6 matching bases. Germline CDR1 and CDR2: LNHDA and SQIVND (reference sequence). CDR3 size: 14 residues. V was trimmed by 0 bases and J by 5 bases, leaving 10 bases between them. Here the CDR3 DNA reads TGTGCCAGTAGTATAGACGGGAGCGCTGAGACCCAGTACTTC. Its translation: CASSIDGSAETQYF.

This clonotype has a count of ten or more. This chain uses TRBV5-1 with TRBJ2-7, with a possible D match to TRBD1 (5 bases). V lost 0 bases and J 1 base, leaving 11 bases between the germline ends. This CDR3 has 15 residues. Looked up from germline, CDR1 is SGHRS and CDR2 is YFSETQ. The CDR3 DNA sequence: TGCGCCAGCAGCTTGGACAGGTTCGAGTCCTACGAGCAGTACTTC. This encodes CASSLDRFESYEQYF.

This clonotype was found many times. CDR3 region: CASSKGQGNTGELFF. In DNA, the CDR3 is TGTGCCAGCAGCAAGGGACAGGGGAACACCGGGGAGCTGTTTTTT. The rearrangement links TRBV12-3 or TRBV12-4 to TRBJ2-2; 9 bases fit TRBD1. This CDR3 region has 15 residues. V was pared by 6 bases and J by 1 base, with 3 bases of the junction left unmatched.

This rearrangement joins TRBV29-1 to TRBJ2-2; TRBD2 is a possible D gene (6 bases). Trimming removed 2 bases at V and 8 bases at J, with 18 bases between. Germline V gene lookup returns CDR1 SQVTM and CDR2 ANQGSEA. This CDR3 has 15 residues. CDR3 nucleotide sequence: TGCAGCGTTGAATTGCCTAGCGTGCCACCGGGGGAGCTGTTTTTT. It is translated as CSVELPSVPPGELFF.

This clonotype was found many times. The gene calls are TRBV6-2 or TRBV6-3 and TRBJ2-2, with D possibly being TRBD2 (5 bases). The germline CDR1 and CDR2 sequences are MNHEY and SVGEGT. V was clipped by 2 bases and J by 5 bases, with 18 bases between them. This CDR3 has 17 amino acids. The CDR3 loop is CASSYAASSLVTGELFF. In DNA, the CDR3 is TGTGCCAGCAGTTACGCGGCCTCCTCACTAGTTACCGGGGAGCTGTTTTTT.

This clonotype was counted many times. J is TRBJ1-5 and V is TRBV12-3 or TRBV12-4; 7 bases agree with TRBD1. This CDR3 region has 14 residues. The ends lost 6 bases at V and 2 bases at J; junction bases unmatched: 4. The chain's CDR3 is CASSSTGGNQPQHF. The CDR3 region has the DNA TGTGCCAGCAGCTCAACAGGGGGCAATCAGCCCCAGCATTTT.

The chain recombines TRBV5-1 with TRBJ2-5, with TRBD2 identical over 10 bases. Per germline, CDR1 SGHRS and CDR2 YFSETQ. The trim removed 3 bases at V and 5 bases at J, leaving 7 bases unmatched. The CDR3 is 15 amino acids. DNA for the CDR3: TGCGCCAGCAGCTGGGGACTAGCGTTCATGGAGACCCAGTACTTC. Protein product: CASSWGLAFMETQYF.

This clonotype was found many times. The chain combines TRBV20-1 with TRBJ1-5, with D uncertain. The CDR3 runs to 13 residues. Germline V CDR1 and CDR2: DFQATT, SNEGSKA (reference sequence). V was cut by 6 bases and J by 3 bases, with 12 bases left in between. The CDR3 loop reads CSALQHTNQPQHF. The CDR3 DNA follows: TGCAGTGCCCTACAGCATACCAATCAGCCCCAGCATTTT.